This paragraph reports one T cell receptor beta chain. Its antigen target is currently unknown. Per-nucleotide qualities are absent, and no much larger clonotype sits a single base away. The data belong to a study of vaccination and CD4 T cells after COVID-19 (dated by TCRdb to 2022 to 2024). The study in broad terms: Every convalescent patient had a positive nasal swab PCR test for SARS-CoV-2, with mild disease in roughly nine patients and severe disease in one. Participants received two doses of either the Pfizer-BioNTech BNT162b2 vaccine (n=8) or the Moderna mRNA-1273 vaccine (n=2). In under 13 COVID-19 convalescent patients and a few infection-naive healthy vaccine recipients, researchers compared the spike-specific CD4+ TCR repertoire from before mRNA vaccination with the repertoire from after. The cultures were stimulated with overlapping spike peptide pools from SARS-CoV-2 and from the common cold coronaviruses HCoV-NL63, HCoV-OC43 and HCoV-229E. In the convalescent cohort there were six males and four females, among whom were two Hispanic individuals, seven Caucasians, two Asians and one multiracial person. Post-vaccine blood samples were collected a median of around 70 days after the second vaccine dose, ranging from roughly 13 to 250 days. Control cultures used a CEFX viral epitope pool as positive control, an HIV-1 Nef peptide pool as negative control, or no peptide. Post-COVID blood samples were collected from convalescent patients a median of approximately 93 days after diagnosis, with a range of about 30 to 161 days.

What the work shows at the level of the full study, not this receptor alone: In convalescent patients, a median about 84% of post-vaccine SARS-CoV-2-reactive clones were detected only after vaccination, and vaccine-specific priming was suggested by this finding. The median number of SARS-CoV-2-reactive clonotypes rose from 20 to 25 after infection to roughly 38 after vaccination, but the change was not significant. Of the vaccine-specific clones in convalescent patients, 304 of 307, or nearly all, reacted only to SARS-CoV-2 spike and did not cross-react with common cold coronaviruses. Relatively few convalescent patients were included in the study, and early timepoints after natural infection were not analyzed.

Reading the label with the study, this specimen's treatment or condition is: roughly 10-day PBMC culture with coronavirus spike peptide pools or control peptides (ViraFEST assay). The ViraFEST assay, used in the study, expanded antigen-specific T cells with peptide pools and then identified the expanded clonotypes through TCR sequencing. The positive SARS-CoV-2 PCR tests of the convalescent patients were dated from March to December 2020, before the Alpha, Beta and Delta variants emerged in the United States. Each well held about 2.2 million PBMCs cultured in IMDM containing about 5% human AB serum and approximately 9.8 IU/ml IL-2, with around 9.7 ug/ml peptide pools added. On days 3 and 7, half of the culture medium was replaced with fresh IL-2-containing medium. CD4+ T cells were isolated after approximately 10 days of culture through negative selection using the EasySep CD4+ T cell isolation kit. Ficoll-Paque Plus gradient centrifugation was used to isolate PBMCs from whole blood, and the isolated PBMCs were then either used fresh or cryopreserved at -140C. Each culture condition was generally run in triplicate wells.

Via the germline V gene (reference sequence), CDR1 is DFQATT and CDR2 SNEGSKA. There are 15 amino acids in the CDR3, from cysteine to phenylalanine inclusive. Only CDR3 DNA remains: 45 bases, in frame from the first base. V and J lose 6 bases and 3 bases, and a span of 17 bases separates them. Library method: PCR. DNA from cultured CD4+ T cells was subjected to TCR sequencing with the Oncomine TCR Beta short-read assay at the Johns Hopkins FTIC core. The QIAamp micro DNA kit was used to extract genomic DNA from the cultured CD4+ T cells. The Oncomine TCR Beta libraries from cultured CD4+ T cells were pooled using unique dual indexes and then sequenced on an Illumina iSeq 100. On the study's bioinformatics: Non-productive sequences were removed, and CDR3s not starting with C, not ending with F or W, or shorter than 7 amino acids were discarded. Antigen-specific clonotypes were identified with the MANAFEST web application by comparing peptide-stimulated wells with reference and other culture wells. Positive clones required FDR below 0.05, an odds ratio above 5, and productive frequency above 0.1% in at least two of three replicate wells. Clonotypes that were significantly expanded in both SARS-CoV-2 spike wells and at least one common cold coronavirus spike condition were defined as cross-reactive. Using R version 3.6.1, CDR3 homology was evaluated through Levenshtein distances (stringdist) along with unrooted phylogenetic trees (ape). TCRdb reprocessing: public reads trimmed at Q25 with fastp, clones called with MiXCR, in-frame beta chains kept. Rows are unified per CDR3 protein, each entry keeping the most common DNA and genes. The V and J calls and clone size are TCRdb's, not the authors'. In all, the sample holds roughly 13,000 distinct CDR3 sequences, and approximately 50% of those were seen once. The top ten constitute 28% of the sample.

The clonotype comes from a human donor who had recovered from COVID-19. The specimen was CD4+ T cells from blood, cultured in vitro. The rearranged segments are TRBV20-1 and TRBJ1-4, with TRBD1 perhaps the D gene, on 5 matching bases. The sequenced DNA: TGCAGTGCCCGATTGGGGGGTTCGGCTAATGAAAAACTGTTTTTT. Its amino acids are CSARLGGSANEKLFF.